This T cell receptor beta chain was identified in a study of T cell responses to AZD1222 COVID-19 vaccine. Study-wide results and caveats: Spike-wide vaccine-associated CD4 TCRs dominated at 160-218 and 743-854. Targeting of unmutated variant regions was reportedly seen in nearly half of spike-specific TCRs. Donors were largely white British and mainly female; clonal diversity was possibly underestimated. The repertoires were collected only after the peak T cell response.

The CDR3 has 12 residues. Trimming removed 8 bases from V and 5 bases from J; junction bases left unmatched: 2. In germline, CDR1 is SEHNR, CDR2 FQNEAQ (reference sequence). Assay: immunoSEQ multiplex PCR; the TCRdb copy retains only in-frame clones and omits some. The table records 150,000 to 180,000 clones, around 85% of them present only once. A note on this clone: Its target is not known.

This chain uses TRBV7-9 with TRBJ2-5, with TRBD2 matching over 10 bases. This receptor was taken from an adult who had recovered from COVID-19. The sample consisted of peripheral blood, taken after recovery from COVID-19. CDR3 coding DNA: TGTGCCAGCGGTAGCGGGGGGGAGACCCAGTACTTC. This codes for CASGSGGETQYF.